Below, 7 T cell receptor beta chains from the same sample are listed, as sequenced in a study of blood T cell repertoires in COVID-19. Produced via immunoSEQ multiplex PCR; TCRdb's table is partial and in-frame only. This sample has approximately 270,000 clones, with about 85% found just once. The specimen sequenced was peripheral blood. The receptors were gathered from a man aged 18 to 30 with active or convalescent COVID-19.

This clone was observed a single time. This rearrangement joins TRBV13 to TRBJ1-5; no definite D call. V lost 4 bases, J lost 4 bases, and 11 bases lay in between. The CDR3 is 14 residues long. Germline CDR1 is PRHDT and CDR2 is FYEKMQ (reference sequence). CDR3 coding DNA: TGTGCCAGCAGCTCCGGGGTTACAAATCAGCCCCAGCATTTT. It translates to CASSSGVTNQPQHF.

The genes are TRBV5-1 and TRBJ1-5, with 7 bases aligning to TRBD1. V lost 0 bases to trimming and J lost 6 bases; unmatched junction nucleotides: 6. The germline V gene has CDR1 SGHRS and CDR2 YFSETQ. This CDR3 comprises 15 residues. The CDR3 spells CASSLGDRWGQPQHF. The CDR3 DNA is TGCGCCAGCAGCTTGGGGGACAGATGGGGTCAGCCCCAGCATTTT.

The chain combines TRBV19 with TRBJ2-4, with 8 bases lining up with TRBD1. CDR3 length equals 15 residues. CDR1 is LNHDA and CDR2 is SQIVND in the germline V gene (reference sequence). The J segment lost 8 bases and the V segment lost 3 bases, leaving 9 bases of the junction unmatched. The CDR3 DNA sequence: TGTGCCAGTAGTATCAAGGCAGGGGGCTGGGACATTCAGTACTTC. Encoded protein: CASSIKAGGWDIQYF.

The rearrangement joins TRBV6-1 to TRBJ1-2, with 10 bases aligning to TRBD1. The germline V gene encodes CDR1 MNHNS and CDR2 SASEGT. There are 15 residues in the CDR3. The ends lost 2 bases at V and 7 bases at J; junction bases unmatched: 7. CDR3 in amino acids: CASSERRDRGVGYTF. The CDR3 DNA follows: TGTGCCAGCAGTGAACGCCGGGACAGGGGTGTTGGCTACACCTTC.

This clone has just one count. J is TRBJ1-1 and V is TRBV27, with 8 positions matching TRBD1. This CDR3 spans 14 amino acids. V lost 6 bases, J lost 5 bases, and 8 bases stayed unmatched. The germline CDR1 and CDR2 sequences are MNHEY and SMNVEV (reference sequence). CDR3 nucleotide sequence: TGTGCCAGCAGCCCCCGGACAGGGCAGACTGAAGCTTTCTTT. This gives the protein CASSPRTGQTEAFF.

The CDR3 DNA reads as TGCGCCAGCAGCTTGGGCTTTAGGACTAGCGGGGTCTCCTACGAGCAGTACTTC. It specifies CASSLGFRTSGVSYEQYF. This rearrangement joins TRBV5-1 to TRBJ2-7; 12 nucleotides line up with TRBD2. Germline V CDR1 and CDR2: SGHRS, YFSETQ. This CDR3 has 18 residues. Trimming at V came to 0 bases and at J to 0 bases, leaving 7 bases not matched to a gene. The complete variable domain, with remaining parts taken from reference TRBV5-1 and TRBJ2-7, reads KAGVTQTPRYLIKTRGQQVTLSCSPISGHRSVSWYQQTPGQGLQFLFEYFSETQRNKGNFPGRFSGRQFSNSRSEMNVSTLELGDSALYLCASSLGFRTSGVSYEQYFGPGTRLTVT.

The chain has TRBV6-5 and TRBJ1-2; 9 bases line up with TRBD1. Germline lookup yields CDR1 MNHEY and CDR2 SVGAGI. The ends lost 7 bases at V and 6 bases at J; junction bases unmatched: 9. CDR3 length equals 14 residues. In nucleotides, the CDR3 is TGTGCCAGCATGAACAGGGGGCAGGAAAATGGCTACACCTTC. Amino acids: CASMNRGQENGYTF.